A single sample is the source of the 2 T cell receptor beta chains below, sequenced in a study of cytomegalovirus exposure and HLA in healthy donors. With 60 Vbeta and 13 Jbeta primers, the PCR was carried out. Generated by immunoSEQ multiplex PCR, the TCRdb table keeps only in-frame clones and is missing some. The data contain 200,000 to 250,000 clones, more than 75% of them singletons. Sequenced: PBMCs. The receptors were gathered from a girl aged 2 to 9 in good health and CMV-seronegative.

The chain links TRBV2 to TRBJ2-6, with D possibly matching TRBD1 (5 bases). V gave up 6 bases and J gave up 3 bases, with 12 bases separating them. CDR3 length: 15 amino acids. Germline CDR1 is SNHLY and CDR2 is FYNNEI. This CDR3 is CASSLQGFGANVLTF. For the CDR3, the DNA is TGTGCCAGCAGCCTTCAGGGCTTTGGGGCCAACGTCCTGACTTTC. Combining the CDR3 with reference TRBV2 and TRBJ2-6 gives the whole variable domain EPEVTQTPSHQVTQMGQEVILRCVPISNHLYFYWYRQILGQKVEFLVSFYNNEISEKSEIFDDQFSVERPDGSNFTLKIRSTKLEDSAMYFCASSLQGFGANVLTFGAGSRLTVL.

J is TRBJ2-7 and V is TRBV9; 7 bases are shared with TRBD2. Per germline, CDR1 SGDLS and CDR2 YYNGEE. This CDR3 has 15 residues. With V trimmed by 4 bases and J by 0 bases, 7 bases remained unmatched. CDR3 amino acids: CASSPGLGGSYEQYF. DNA for the CDR3: TGTGCCAGCAGCCCAGGACTAGGAGGCTCCTACGAGCAGTACTTC.